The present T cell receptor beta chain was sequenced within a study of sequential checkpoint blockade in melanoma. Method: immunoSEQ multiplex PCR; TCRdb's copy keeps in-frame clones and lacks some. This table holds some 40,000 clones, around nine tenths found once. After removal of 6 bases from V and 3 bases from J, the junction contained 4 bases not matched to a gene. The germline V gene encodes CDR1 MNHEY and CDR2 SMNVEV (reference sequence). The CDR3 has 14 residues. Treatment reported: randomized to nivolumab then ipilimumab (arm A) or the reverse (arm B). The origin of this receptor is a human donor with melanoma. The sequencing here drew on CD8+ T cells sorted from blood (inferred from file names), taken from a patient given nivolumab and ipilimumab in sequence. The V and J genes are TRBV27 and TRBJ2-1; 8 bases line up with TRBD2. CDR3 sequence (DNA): TGTGCCAGCAGAGGGCTAGCGGGCTACAATGAGCAGTTCTTC. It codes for CASRGLAGYNEQFF.